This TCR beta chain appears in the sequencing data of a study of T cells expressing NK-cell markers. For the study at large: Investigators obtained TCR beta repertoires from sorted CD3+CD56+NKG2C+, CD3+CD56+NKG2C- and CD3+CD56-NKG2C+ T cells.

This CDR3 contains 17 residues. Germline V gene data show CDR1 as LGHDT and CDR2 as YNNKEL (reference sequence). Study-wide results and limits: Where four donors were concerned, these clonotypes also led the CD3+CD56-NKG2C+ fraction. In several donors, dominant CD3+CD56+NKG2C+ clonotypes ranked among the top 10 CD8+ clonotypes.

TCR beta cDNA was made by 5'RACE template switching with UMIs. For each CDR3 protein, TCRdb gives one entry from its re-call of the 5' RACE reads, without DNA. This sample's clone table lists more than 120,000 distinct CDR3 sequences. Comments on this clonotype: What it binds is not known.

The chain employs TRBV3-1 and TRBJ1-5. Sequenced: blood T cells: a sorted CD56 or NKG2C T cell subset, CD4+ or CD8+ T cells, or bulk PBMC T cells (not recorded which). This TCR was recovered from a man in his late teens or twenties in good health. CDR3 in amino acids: CASSQGADEFSNQPQHF.